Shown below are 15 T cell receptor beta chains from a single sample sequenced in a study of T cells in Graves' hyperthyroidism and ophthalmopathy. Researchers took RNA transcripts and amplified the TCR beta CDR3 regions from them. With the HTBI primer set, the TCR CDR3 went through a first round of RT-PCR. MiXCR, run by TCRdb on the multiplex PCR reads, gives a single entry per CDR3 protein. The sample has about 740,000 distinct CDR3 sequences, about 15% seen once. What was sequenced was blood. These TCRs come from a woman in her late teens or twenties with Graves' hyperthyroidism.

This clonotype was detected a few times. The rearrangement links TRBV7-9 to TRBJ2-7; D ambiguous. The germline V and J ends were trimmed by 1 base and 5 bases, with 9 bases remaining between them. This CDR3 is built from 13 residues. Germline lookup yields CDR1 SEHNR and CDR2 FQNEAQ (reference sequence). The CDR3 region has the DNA TGTGCCAGCAGCTTAGTTAACCCCGACGAGCAGTACTTC. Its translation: CASSLVNPDEQYF.

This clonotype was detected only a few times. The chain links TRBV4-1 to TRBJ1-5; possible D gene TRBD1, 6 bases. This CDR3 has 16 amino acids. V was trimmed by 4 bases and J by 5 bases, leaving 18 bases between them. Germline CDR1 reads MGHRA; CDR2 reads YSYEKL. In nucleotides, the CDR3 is TGCGCCAGCAGCCTTCACCTGGAACAGGGACATCAGCCCCAGCATTTT. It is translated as CASSLHLEQGHQPQHF.

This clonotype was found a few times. The CDR3: CASSQVTAMNTEAFF. The DNA for the CDR3 is TGCGCCAGCAGCCAAGTAACAGCAATGAACACTGAAGCTTTCTTT. The chain links TRBV4-1 to TRBJ1-1; D remains unclear. CDR1 is MGHRA, CDR2 YSYEKL, per germline. This CDR3 is 15 amino acids long. V was shortened by 1 base and J by 0 bases, with 9 bases between the two germline ends.

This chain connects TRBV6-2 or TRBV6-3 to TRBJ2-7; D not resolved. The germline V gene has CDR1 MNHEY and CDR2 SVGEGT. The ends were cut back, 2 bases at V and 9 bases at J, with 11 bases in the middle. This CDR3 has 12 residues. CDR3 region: CASSYPQVAQYF. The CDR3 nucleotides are TGTGCCAGCAGTTACCCCCAGGTTGCGCAGTACTTC.

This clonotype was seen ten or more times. This CDR3 is CASSLDGNEQFF. The CDR3 DNA reads TGTGCCAGCAGCTTAGACGGGAATGAGCAGTTCTTC. J is TRBJ2-1 and V is TRBV11-1; D is uncertain. V lost 1 base and J lost 7, with 5 bases in between. Germline CDR1 is SGHAT and CDR2 is FQDESV (reference sequence). The CDR3 contains 12 residues.

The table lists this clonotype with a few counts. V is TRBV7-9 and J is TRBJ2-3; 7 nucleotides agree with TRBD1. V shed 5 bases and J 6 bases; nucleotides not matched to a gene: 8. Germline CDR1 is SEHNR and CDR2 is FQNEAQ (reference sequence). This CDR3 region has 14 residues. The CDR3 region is CASSQRQGPDTQYF. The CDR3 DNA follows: TGTGCCAGCAGCCAACGACAGGGCCCGGATACGCAGTATTTT.

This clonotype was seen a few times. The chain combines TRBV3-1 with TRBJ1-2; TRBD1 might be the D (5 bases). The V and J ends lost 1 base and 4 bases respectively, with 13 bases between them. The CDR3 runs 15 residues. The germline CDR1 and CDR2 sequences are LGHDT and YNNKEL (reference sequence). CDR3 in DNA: TGTGCCAGCAGCCAAGGTCAGGGTAGGGTCTATGGCTACACCTTC. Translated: CASSQGQGRVYGYTF.

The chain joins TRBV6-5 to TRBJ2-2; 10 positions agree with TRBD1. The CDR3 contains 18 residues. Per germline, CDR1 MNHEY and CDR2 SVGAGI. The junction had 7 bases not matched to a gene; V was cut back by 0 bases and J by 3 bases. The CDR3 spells CASSYSRRTGGDTGELFF. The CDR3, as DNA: TGTGCCAGCAGTTACTCGCGGCGGACAGGGGGTGACACCGGGGAGCTGTTTTTT.

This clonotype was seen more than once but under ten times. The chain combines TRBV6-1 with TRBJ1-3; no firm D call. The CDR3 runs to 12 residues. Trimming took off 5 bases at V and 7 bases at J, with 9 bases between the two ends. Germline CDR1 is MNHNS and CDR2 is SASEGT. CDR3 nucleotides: TGTGCCAGCAGTAAGGGAGAGAACACCATATATTTT. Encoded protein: CASSKGENTIYF.

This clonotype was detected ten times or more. The CDR3 DNA sequence: TGTGCCAGCAGTTCGGTAGGGACAGGGAATGAAAAACTGTTTTTT. Its translation: CASSSVGTGNEKLFF. The V and J genes are TRBV5-5 and TRBJ1-4, with TRBD1 matching 9 bases. Germline lookup yields CDR1 SGHKS and CDR2 YYEKEE (reference sequence). J was trimmed by 5 bases and V by 5 bases; bases with no gene match: 7. The CDR3 extends over 15 amino acids.

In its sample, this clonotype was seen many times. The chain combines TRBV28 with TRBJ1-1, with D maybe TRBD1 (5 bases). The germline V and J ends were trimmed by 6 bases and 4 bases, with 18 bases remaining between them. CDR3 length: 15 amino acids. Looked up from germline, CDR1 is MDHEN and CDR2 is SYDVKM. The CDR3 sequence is CASSFAGRGSTEAFF. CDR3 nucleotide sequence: TGTGCCAGCAGCTTTGCTGGCCGGGGGAGCACTGAAGCTTTCTTT.

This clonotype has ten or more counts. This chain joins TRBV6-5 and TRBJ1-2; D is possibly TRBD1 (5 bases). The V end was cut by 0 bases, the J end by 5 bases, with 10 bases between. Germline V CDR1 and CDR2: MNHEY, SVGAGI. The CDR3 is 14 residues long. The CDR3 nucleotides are TGTGCCAGCAGTTACTCTCGGCAGGGATATGGCTACACCTTC. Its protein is CASSYSRQGYGYTF.

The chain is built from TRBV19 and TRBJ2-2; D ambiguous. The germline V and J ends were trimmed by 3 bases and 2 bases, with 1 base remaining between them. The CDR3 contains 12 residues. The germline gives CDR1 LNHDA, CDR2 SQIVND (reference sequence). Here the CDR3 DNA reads TGTGCCAGTAGTATTAACACCGGGGAGCTGTTTTTT. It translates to CASSINTGELFF.

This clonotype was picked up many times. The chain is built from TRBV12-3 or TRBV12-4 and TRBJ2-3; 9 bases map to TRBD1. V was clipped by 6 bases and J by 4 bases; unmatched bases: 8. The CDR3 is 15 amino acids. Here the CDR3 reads CASSRTGEGADTQYF. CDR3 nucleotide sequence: TGTGCCAGCAGCCGGACAGGGGAGGGGGCAGATACGCAGTATTTT.

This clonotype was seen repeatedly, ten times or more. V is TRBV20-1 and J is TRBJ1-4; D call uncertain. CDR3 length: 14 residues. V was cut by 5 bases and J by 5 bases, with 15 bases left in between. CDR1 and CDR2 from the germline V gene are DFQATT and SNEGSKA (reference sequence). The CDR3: CSAGGTQRNEKLFF. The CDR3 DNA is TGCAGTGCTGGCGGCACCCAAAGGAATGAAAAACTGTTTTTT.